This TCR beta chain was documented in a study of shared clonotypes between healthy human individuals. Study in general: Sampling drew on donors who were a couple of women and a few men aged 18 to 49. Study-wide points: Across subsets, estimated richness was generally greater for naive than for memory populations.

The donors, healthy adults who were HIV-negative, had experienced no recent acute infections or vaccinations. The V end lost 2 bases, the J end lost 0 bases, and 14 bases lay between the germline ends. The length of the CDR3 is 17 residues. CDR1 and CDR2 (germline): SGHTA, FQGNSA. Note on this clone: Its antigen is not identified.

Generated by immunoSEQ multiplex PCR, the TCRdb table keeps only in-frame clones and is missing some. This table holds 2 million to 2.5 million clones, about 90% found once. The material sequenced was naive CD4+ T cells from PBMCs. The subset: CD45RA+ positively selected. This rearrangement joins TRBV7-2 to TRBJ1-3; unclear D gene. The sequence was collected from a man aged 18 to 35 in good health. Some clones in this sample may be carry-over from other donors' samples. The CDR3 loop is CASSLLGYRSSGNTIYF. The CDR3 DNA follows: TGTGCCAGCAGCTTACTTGGCTACCGCAGCTCTGGAAACACCATATATTTT.